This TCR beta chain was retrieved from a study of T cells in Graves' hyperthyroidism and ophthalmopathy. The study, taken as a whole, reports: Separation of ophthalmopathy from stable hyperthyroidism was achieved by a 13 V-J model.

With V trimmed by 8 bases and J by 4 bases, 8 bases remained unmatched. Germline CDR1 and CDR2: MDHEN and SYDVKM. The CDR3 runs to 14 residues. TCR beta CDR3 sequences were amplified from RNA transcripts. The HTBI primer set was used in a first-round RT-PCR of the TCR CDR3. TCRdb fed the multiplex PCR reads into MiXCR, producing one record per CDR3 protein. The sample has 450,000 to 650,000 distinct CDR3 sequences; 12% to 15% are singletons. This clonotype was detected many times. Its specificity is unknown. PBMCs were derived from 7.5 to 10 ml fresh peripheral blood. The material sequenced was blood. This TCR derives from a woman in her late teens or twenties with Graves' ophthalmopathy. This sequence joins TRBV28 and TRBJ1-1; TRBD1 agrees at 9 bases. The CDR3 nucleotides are TGTGCCAGCGTCGGACAGGGGCGGACCACTGAAGCTTTCTTT. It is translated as CASVGQGRTTEAFF. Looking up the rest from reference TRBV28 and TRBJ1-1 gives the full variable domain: DVKVTQSSRYLVKRTGEKVFLECVQDMDHENMFWYRQDPGLGLRLIYFSYDVKMKEKGDIPEGYSVSREKKERFSLILESASTNQTSMYLCASVGQGRTTEAFFGQGTRLTVV.